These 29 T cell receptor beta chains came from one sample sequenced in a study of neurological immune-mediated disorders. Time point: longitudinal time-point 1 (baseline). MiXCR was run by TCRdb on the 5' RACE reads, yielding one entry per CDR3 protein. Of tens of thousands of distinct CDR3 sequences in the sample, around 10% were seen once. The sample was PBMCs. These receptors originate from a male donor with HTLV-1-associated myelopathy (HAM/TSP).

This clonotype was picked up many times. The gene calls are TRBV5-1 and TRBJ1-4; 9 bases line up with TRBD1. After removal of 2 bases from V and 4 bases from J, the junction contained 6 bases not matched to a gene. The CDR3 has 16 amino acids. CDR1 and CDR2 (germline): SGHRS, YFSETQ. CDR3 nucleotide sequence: TGCGCCAGCAGCTTAACAGGGGGCGCAATTAATGAAAAACTGTTTTTT. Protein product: CASSLTGGAINEKLFF.

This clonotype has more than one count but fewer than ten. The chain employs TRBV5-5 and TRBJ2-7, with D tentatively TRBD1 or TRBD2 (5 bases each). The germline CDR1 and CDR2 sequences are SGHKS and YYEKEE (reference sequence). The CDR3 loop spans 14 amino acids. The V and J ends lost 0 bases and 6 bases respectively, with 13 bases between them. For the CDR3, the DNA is TGTGCCAGCAGCTTGGGAGGGGCCTTACGCGAGCAGTACTTC. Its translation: CASSLGGALREQYF.

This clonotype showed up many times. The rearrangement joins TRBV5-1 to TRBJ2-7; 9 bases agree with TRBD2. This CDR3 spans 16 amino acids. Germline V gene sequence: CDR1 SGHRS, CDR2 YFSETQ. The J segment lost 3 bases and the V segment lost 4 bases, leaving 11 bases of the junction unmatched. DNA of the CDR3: TGCGCCAGCAGCGGAGGGCGCAAGCGGGGGGTCTACGAGCAGTACTTC. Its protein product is CASSGGRKRGVYEQYF.

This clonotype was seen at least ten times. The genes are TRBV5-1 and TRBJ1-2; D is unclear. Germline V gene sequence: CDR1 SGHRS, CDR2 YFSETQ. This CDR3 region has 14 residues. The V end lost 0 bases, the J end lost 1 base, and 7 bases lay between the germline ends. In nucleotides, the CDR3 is TGCGCCAGCAGCTTGGAGGCGAATAACTATGGCTACACCTTC. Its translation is CASSLEANNYGYTF.

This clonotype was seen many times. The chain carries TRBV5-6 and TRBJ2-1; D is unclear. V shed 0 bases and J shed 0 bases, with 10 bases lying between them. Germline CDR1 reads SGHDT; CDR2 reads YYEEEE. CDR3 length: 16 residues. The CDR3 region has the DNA TGTGCCAGCAGCTTGGAGCAGGTGAGCTCCTACAATGAGCAGTTCTTC. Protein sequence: CASSLEQVSSYNEQFF.

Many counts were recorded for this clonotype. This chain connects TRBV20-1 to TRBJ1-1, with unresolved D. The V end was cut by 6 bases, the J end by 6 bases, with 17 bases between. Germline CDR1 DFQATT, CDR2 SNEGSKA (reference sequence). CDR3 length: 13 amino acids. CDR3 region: CSANGEFGPEAFF. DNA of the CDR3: TGCAGTGCCAACGGCGAGTTCGGCCCTGAAGCTTTCTTT.

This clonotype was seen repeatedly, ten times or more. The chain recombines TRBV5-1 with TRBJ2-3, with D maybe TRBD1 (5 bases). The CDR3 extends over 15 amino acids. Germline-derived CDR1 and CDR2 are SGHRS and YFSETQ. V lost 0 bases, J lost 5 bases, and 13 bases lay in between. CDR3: CASSLAGSFGDTQYF. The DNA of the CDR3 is TGCGCCAGCAGCTTGGCAGGGTCCTTTGGAGATACGCAGTATTTT.

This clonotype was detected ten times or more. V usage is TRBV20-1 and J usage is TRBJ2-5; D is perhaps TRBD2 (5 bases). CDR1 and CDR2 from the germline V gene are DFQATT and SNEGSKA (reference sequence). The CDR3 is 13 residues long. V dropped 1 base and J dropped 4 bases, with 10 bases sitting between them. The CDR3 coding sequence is TGCAGTGCTAGAGTGGCTAGCACAGAGACCCAGTACTTC. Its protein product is CSARVASTETQYF.

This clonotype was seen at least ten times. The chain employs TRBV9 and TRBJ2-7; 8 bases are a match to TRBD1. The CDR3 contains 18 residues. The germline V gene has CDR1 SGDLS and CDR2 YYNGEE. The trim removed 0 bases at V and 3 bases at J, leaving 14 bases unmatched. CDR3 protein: CASSVEAPGTGSIYEQYF. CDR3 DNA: TGTGCCAGCAGCGTAGAAGCACCCGGGACAGGATCTATCTACGAGCAGTACTTC.

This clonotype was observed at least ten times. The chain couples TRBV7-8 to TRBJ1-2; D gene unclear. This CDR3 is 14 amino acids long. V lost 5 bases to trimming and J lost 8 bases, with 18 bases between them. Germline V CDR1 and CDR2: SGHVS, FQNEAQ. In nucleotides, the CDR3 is TGTGCCAGCAGCCGCGGGAGGGTTGTTGAGGGCTACACCTTC. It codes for CASSRGRVVEGYTF.

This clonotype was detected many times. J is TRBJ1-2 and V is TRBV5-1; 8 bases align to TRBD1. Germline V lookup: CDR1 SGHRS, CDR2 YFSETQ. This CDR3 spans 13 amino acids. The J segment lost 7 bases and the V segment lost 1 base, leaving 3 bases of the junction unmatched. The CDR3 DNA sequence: TGCGCCAGCAGCTTGTACCAGGGGGCTGGCTACACCTTC. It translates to CASSLYQGAGYTF.

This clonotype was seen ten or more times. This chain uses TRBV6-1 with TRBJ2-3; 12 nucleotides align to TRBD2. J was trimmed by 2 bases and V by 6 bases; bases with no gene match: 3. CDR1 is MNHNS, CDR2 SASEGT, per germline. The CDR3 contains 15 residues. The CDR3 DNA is TGTGCCAGCAGCTGGACTAGCGGGGACACAGATACGCAGTATTTT. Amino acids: CASSWTSGDTDTQYF.

CDR3: CASSQLPGQSISHNEQFF. The CDR3 nucleotides read TGTGCCAGTAGCCAGCTGCCGGGACAGTCTATTTCCCACAATGAGCAGTTCTTC. This chain uses TRBV19 with TRBJ2-1; 7 bases match TRBD1. This CDR3 is built from 18 residues. Germline V gene sequence: CDR1 LNHDA, CDR2 SQIVND (reference sequence). J gave up 5 bases and V 6 bases, and 19 bases lay outside the gene matches.

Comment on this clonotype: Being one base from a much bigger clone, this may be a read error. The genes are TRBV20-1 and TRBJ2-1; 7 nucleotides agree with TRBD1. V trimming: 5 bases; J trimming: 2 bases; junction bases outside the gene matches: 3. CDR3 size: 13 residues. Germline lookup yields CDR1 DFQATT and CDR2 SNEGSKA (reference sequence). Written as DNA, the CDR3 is TGCAGTGCTCAGGGGGTCCCCTACAATGAGCAGTTCTTC. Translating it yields CSAQGVPYNEQFF.

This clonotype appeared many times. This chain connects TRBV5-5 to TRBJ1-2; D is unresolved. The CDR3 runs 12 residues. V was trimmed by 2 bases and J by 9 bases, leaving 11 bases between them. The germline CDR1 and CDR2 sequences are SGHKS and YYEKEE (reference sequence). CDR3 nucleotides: TGTGCCAGCAGCTTCGGGGAAGTTCGCTACACCTTC. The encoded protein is CASSFGEVRYTF.

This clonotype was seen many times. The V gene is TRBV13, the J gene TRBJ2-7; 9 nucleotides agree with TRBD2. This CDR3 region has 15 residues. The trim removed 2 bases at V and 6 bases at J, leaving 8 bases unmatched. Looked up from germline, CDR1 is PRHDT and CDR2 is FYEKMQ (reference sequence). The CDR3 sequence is CASSLNGGGASEQYF. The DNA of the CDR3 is TGTGCCAGCAGCTTAAATGGCGGGGGGGCCTCCGAGCAGTACTTC.

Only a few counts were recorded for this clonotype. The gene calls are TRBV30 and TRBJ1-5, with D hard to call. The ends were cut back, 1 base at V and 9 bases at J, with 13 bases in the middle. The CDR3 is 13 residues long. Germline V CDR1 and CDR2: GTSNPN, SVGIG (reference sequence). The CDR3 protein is CAWSDDGRGPQHF. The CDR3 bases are TGTGCCTGGAGTGATGACGGCCGGGGGCCCCAGCATTTT.

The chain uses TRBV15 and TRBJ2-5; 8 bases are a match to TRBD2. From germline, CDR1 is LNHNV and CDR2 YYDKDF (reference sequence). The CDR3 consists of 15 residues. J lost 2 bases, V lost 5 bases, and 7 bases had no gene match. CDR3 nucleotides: TGTGCCACCAGCGCCCGGCGGGGGGTACAAGAGACCCAGTACTTC. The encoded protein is CATSARRGVQETQYF.

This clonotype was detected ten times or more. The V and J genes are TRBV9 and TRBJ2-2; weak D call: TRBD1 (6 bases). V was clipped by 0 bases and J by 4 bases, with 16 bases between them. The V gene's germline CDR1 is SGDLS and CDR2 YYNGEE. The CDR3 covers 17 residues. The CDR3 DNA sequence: TGTGCCAGCAGCGTAGACCCTCAGGGGACGACCACCGGGGAGCTGTTTTTT. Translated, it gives CASSVDPQGTTTGELFF.

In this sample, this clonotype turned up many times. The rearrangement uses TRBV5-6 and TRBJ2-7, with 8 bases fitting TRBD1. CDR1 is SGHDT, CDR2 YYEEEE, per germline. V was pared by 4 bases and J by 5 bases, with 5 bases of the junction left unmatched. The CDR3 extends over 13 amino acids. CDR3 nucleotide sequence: TGTGCCAGCAGCCTGGGACAGGCCGACGAGCAGTACTTC. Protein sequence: CASSLGQADEQYF.

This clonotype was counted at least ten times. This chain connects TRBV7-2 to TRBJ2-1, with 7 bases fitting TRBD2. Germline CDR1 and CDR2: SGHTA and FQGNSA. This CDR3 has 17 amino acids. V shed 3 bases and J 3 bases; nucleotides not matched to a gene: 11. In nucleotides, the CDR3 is TGTGCCAGCAGCTTTAAGGGGACTAAAGATTTCTACAATGAGCAGTTCTTC. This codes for CASSFKGTKDFYNEQFF.

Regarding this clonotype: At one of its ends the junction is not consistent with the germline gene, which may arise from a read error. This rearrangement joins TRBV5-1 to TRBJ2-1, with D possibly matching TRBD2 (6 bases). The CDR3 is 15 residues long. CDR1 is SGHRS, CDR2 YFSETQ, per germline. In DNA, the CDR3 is TGCGACAGCAGTTCCCGGAATAGCGGCTCCGATGAGCAGTTCTTC. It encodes CDSSSRNSGSDEQFF.

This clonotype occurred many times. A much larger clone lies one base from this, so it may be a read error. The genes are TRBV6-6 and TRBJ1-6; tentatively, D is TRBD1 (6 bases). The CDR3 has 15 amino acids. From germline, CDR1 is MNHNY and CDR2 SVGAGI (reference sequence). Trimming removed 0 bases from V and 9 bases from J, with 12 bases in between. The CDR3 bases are TGTGCCAGCAGTTACTCTGGGAGGGGGGGTTCACCCCTCCACTTT. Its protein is CASSYSGRGGSPLHF.

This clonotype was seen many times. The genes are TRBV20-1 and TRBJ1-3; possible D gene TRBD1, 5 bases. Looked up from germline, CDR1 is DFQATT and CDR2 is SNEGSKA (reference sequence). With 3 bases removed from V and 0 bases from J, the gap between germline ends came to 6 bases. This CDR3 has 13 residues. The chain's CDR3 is CSASRDSGNTIYF. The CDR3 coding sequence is TGCAGTGCTAGCAGGGACTCTGGAAACACCATATATTTT.

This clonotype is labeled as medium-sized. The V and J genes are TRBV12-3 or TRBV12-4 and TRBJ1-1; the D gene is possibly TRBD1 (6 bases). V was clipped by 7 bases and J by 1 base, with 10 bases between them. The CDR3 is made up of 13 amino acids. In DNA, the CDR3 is TGTGCCAGCACCCTGGACAGGAACACTGAAGCTTTCTTT. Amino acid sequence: CASTLDRNTEAFF.

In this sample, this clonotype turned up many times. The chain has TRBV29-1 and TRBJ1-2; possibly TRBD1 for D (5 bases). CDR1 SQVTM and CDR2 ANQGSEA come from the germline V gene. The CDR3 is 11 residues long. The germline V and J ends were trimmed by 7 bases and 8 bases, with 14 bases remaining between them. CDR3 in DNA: TGCAGCGCTAGGGACGTAATCGGCTACACCTTC. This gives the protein CSARDVIGYTF.

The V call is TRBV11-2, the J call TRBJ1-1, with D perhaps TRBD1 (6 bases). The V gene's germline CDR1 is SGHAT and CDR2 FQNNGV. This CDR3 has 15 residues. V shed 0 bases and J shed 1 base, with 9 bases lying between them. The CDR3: CASSLEGAGNTEAFF. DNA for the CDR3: TGTGCCAGCAGCTTAGAGGGGGCAGGGAACACTGAAGCTTTCTTT.

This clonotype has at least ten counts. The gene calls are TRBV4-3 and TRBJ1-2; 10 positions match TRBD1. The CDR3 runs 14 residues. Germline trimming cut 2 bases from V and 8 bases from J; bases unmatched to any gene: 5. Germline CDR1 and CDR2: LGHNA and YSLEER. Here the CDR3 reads CASSQQGTGVGYTF. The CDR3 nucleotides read TGCGCCAGCAGCCAACAAGGGACAGGGGTCGGCTACACCTTC.

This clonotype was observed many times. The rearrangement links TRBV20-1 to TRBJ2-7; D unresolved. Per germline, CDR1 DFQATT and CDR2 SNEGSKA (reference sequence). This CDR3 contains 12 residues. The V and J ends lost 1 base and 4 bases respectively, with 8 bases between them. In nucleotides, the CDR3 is TGCAGTGCTAGAGGGGTGACTTACGAGCAGTACTTC. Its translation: CSARGVTYEQYF.